This TCR beta chain was identified during a study of blood T cell repertoires in COVID-19. In the study overall: Spain, Italy and the United States supplied samples that represented acute and convalescent COVID-19.

Followed over time, Seattle patients had been enrolled while infection was active. Sequencing used immunoSEQ multiplex PCR; TCRdb keeps in-frame clones, though not all of them. Found here are 150,000 to 170,000 clones, 65% to 90% of them singletons; the top ten hold about 12%. CDR3 size: 13 residues. Germline values: CDR1 LGHDT, CDR2 YNNKEL (reference sequence). V shed 3 bases and J shed 4 bases, with 8 bases lying between them. Sequencing used peripheral blood. The receptor's source is a woman aged 55-75 years with COVID-19, enrolled during active disease. The genes are TRBV3-1 (or the pseudogene TRBV3-2) and TRBJ2-3, with D possibly being TRBD2 (5 bases). The CDR3 DNA follows: TGTGCCAGCAGCCAGAGAGGGCCAGATACGCAGTATTTT. This translates into CASSQRGPDTQYF.